One T cell receptor beta chain is described in this entry. Its antigen is not known. The data are from a study of OX40 agonist ivuxolimab in advanced cancers. About the research overall: Those treated in dose escalation had hepatocellular carcinoma, melanoma, renal cell cancer or head and neck cancer. The study's findings and limits: The CD4+ and CD8+ T cells in the blood had expanded clonally by week 6 at 0.1 to 3.0 mg/kg. The study found among the lowest clonal expansion in partial responders at 0.1-3.0 mg/kg. The authors also found low normalized T-cell clonal expansion in some nonresponders.

Trimming cost V 10 bases and J 1 base, with 13 bases left between them. Germline CDR1 KGHSH, CDR2 LQKENI. The CDR3 totals 14 residues. Using immunoSEQ multiplex PCR, the repertoire was profiled, and TCRdb retains in-frame clones only, with some absent. The top ten hold about 5.5% of the sample, which has approximately 62,000 clones, roughly 88% seen once. This TCR derives from an adult with an advanced solid tumor such as melanoma, head and neck, liver or kidney cancer. V and J are TRBV18 and TRBJ2-2; perhaps TRBD2 as D (5 bases). The specimen comprised CD4+ or CD8+ T cells sorted from blood, sampled in a trial of the OX40 agonist ivuxolimab. In DNA, the CDR3 is TGTGCCACCGGCGGGTTTCAGAACACCGGGGAGCTGTTTTTT. This translates into CATGGFQNTGELFF.